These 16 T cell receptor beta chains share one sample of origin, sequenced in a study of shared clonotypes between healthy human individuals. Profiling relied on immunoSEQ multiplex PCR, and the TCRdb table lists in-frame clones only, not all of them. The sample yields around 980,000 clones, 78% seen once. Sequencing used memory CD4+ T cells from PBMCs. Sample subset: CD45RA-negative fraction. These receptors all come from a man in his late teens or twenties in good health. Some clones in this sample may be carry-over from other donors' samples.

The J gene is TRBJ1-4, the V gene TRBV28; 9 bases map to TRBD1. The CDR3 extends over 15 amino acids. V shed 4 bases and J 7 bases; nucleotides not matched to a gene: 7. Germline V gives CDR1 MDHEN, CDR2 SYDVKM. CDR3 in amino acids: CASSSGGTGPEKLFF. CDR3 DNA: TGTGCCAGCAGTTCGGGCGGGACAGGGCCTGAAAAACTGTTTTTT.

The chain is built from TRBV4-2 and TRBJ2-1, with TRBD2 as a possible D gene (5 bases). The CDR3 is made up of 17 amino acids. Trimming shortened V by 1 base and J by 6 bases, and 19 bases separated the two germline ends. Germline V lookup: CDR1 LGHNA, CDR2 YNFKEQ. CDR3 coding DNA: TGTGCCAGCAGCCAAGTAGCATCCAGAGTTGGAGGCAATGAGCAGTTCTTC. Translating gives CASSQVASRVGGNEQFF.

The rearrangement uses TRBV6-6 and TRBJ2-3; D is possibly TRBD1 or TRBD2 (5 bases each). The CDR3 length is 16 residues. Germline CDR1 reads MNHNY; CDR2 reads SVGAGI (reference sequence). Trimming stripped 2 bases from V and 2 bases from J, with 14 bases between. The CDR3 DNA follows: TGTGCCAGCAGTTACCAAACCGGGACCAACACAGATACGCAGTATTTT. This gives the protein CASSYQTGTNTDTQYF.

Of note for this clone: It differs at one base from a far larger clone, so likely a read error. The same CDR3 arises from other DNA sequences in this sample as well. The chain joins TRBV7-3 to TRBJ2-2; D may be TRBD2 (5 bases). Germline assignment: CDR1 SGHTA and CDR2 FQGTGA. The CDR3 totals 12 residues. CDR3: CASSPSIGELFF. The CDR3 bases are TGTGCCAGCAGCCCCTCGATCGGGGAACTGTTTTTT.

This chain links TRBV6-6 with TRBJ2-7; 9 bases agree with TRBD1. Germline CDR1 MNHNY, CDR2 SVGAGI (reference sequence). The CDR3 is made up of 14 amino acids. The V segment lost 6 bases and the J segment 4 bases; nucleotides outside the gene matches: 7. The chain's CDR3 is CASRTSTGGYEQYF. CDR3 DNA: TGTGCCAGCAGGACCTCGACAGGGGGGTACGAGCAGTACTTC.

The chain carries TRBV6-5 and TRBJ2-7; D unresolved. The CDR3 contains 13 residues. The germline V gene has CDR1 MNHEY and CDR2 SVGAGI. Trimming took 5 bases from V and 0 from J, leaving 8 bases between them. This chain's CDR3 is CASSERVSYEQYF. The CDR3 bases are TGTGCCAGCAGTGAAAGGGTCTCCTACGAGCAGTACTTC.

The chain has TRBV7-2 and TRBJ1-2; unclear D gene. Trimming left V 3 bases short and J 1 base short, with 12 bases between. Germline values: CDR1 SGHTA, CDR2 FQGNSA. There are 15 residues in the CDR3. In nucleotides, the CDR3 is TGTGCCAGCAGCTTCCAAGATCGACGTAACTATGGCTACACCTTC. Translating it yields CASSFQDRRNYGYTF.

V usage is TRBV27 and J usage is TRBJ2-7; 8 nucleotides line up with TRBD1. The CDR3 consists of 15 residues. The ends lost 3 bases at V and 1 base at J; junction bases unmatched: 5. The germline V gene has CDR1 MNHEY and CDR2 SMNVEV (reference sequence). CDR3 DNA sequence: TGTGCCAGCAGTTTGGACAGGGCGGGATCCTACGAGCAGTACTTC. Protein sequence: CASSLDRAGSYEQYF.

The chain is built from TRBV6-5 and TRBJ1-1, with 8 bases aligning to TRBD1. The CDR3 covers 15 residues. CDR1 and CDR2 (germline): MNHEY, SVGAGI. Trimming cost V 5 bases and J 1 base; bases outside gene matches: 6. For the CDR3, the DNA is TGTGCCAGCAGTACCACCGGGACAGGGAACACTGAAGCTTTCTTT. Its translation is CASSTTGTGNTEAFF.

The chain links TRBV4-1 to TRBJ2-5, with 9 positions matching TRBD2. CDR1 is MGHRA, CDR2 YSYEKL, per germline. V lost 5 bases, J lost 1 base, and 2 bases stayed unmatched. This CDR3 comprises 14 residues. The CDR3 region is CASSEGLAQETQYF. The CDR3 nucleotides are TGCGCCAGCAGCGAGGGACTAGCCCAAGAGACCCAGTACTTC.

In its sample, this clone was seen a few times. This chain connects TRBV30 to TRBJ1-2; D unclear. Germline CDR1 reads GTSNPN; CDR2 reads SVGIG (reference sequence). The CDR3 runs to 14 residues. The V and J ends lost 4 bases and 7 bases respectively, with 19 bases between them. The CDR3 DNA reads TGTGCCTGGACGAGACTAGCGGGAGGGCCTGGCTACACCTTC. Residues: CAWTRLAGGPGYTF. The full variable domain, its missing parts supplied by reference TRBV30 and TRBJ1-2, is SQTIHQWPATLVQPVGSPLSLECTVEGTSNPNLYWYRQAAGRGLQLLFYSVGIGQISSEVPQNLSASRPQDRQFILSSKKLLLSDSGFYLCAWTRLAGGPGYTFGSGTRLTVV.

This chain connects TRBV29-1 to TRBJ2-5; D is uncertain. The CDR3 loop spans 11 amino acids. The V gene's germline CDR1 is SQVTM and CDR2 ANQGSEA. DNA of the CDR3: TGCACACTGTGGGATCAAGAGACCCAGTACTTC. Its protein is CTLWDQETQYF.

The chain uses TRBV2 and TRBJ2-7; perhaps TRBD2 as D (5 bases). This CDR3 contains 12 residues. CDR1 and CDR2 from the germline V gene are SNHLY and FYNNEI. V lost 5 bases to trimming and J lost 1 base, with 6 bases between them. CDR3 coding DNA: TGTGCCAGCAGTAGCGGTTCCTACGAGCAGTACTTC. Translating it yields CASSSGSYEQYF.

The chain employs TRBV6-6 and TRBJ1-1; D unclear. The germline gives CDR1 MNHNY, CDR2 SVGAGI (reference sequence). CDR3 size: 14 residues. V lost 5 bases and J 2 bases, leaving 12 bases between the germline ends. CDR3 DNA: TGTGCCAGCAGTCTCAGAGTAGGAAACACTGAAGCTTTCTTT. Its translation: CASSLRVGNTEAFF.

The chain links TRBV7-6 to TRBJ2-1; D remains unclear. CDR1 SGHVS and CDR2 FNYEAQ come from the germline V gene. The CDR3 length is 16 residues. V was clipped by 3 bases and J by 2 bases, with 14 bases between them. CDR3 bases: TGTGCCAGCAGCTTCTCTTCTGAAAACGCCTACAATGAGCAGTTCTTC. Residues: CASSFSSENAYNEQFF.

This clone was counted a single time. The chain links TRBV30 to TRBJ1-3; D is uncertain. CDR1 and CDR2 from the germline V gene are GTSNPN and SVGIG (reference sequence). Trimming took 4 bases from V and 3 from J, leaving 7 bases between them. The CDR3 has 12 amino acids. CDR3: CAWKAGGNTIYF. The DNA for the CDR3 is TGTGCCTGGAAAGCAGGTGGAAACACCATATATTTT.